The present entry profiles one T cell receptor beta chain with its context. Produced via immunoSEQ multiplex PCR; TCRdb's table is partial and in-frame only. The sample lists 120,000 or so clones, roughly 88% occurring once. The record originates from a study of T cell responses to AZD1222 COVID-19 vaccine. Germline V lookup: CDR1 LGHNA, CDR2 YNFKEQ. The CDR3 length is 15 residues. The J segment lost 0 bases and the V segment lost 6 bases, leaving 5 bases of the junction unmatched. This clonotype originated in an adult in good health. J is TRBJ2-7 and V is TRBV4-2; 10 nucleotides line up with TRBD2. The source material was peripheral blood, sampled on day 0 of MenACWY control vaccination. The CDR3 DNA reads TGTGCCAGCAGACCCACTAGCGGGGTCTCCTACGAGCAGTACTTC. Translating gives CASRPTSGVSYEQYF.